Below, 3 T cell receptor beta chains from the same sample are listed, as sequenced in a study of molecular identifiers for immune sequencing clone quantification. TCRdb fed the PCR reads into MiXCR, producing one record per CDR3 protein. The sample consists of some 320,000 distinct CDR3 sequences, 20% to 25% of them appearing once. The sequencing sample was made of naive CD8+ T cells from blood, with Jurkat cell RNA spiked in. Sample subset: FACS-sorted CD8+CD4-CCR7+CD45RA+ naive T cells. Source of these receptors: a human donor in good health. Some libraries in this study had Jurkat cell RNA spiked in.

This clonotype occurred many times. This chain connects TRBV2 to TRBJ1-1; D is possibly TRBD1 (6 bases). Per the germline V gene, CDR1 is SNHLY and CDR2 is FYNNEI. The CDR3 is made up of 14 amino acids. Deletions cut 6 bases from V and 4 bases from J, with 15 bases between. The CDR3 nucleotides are TGTGCCAGCAGCGCTCCAGGGGTGGTCACTGAAGCTTTCTTT. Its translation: CASSAPGVVTEAFF. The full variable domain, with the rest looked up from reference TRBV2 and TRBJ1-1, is EPEVTQTPSHQVTQMGQEVILRCVPISNHLYFYWYRQILGQKVEFLVSFYNNEISEKSEIFDDQFSVERPDGSNFTLKIRSTKLEDSAMYFCASSAPGVVTEAFFGQGTRLTVV.

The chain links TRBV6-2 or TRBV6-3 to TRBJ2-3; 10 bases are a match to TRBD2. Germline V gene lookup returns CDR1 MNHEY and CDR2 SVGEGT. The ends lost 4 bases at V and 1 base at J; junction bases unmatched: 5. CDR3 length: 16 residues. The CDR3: CASSFGTSDRTDTQYF. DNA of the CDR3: TGTGCCAGCAGTTTCGGGACTAGCGACCGCACAGATACGCAGTATTTT.

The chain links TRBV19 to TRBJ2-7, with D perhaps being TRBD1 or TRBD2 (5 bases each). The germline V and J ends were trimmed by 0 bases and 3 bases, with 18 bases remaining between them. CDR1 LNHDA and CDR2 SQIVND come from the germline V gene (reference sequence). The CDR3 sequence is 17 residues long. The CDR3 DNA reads TGTGCCAGTAGTATAGACGTCATCGGGACCCGAGACTACGAGCAGTACTTC. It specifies CASSIDVIGTRDYEQYF.